This T cell receptor (beta chain) was found in a study of identical twins. TCRdb independently ran MiXCR on the 5' RACE reads; one entry per CDR3 protein. The sample records roughly 1,500,000 distinct CDR3 sequences, about 32% being singletons. Study conclusions and caveats: It was cross-sectional statistical analysis, not following the same donors, that the conclusions relied on.

This CDR3 comprises 13 residues. Trimming pared 7 bases from V and 8 bases from J, leaving 15 bases between. CDR1 and CDR2 from the germline V gene are MNHEY and SVGAGI. In regard to this clonotype: The antigen is not known.

The sequence was obtained from a newborn girl in good health. The chain has TRBV6-5 and TRBJ2-1, with D possibly TRBD2 on 6 matching bases. Sequenced: cord blood. The CDR3 region has the DNA TGTGCCAGCACTCCGGGGGTACCCCATGAGCAGTTCTTC. It is translated as CASTPGVPHEQFF.